The text below deals with one TCR beta chain. Its antigen remains unknown. CDR3 length: 15 amino acids. CDR1 and CDR2 from the germline V gene are LGHNA and YSLEER. The V end lost 1 base, the J end lost 7 bases, and 13 bases lay between the germline ends. Produced via immunoSEQ multiplex PCR; TCRdb's table is partial and in-frame only. The sample has approximately 100,000 clones, 82% seen once. The record originates from a study of T cell clones after liver transplantation. In the study overall: A pre-transplant mixed lymphocyte reaction with TCRbeta sequencing defined graft-donor-reactive clones followed in post-transplant blood. Graft-donor-reactive sequences were compared with third-party-reactive TCRbeta sequences from pre-transplant mixed lymphocyte reactions. Timepoints were pre-transplant, pre-withdrawal, and after withdrawal was completed or failed. Study-wide findings and caveats: Circulating graft-donor-reactive CD4 TCRbeta sequences fell significantly post-transplant in most of the 8 subjects.

The receptor comes from a human donor who received a liver transplant. The rearrangement joins TRBV4-3 to TRBJ2-2, with D possibly TRBD2 on 6 matching bases. The sample in question was CD4+ T cells from blood, obtained before liver transplant. The CDR3 protein is CASSQVTSPVGELFF. The DNA for the CDR3 is TGCGCCAGCAGCCAAGTGACTAGTCCGGTCGGGGAGCTGTTTTTT.